The subject of this entry is one TCR beta chain. This CDR3 contains 17 residues. The germline V gene encodes CDR1 SGHDN and CDR2 FVKESK. V was pared by 4 bases and J by 4 bases, with 10 bases of the junction left unmatched. The data were taken from a study of blood T cell repertoires in COVID-19. Looking at the study overall: Donors in the United States, Italy and Spain gave samples during acute or convalescent COVID-19. PBMCs, B-cell-depleted T cells, or T cells were the source of the cDNA or gDNA that made up the material.

Authors' analysis steps: The assay estimated nucleated cells by amplifying reference gene primers. The repertoire was sequenced with immunoSEQ multiplex PCR; TCRdb's copy has only in-frame clones and lacks some. That table supplies the V and J calls and clone size; D and trimming were determined from the DNA. The sample records about 480,000 clones, approximately 88% being singletons. Enrolled during active infection, Seattle patients were then followed longitudinally. The sample was peripheral blood. The origin of this receptor is a woman aged 50 to 65 with COVID-19, enrolled during active disease. The chain combines TRBV14 with TRBJ2-2, with TRBD1 matching over 9 bases. CDR3 sequence: CASSRVTGQGVTGELFF. The CDR3 coding sequence is TGTGCCAGCAGCCGAGTTACGGGACAGGGCGTCACCGGGGAGCTGTTTTTT.